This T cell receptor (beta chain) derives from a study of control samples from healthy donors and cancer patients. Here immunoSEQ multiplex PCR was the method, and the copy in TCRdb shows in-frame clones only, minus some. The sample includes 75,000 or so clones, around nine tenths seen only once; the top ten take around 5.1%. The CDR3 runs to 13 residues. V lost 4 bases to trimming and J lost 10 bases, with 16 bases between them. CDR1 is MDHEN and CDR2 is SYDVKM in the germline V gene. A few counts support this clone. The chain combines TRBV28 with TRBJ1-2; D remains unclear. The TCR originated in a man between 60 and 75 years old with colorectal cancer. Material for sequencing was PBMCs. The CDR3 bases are TGTGCCAGCAGTTCCTTGGAGCCCTTTGACTACACCTTC. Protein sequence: CASSSLEPFDYTF.